This TCR beta chain derives from a study of technical replicates of blood from several donors. This CDR3 region has 14 residues. Germline CDR1 and CDR2: SGDLS and YYNGEE. Trimming left V 0 bases short and J 6 bases short, with 9 bases between. Profiled with immunoSEQ multiplex PCR; TCRdb holds only in-frame clones, not every one. In the table there are approximately 74,000 clones, around 90% of which are singletons. This chain uses TRBV9 with TRBJ2-2; D is undetermined. This sequence originates from a human donor in good health. Some clones in this sample may be carry-over from other donors' samples. The sequencing input was PBMCs. The CDR3 loop is CASSVAWAPGELFF. CDR3 sequence (DNA): TGTGCCAGCAGCGTAGCTTGGGCCCCCGGGGAGCTGTTTTTT.